These 23 T cell receptor beta chains came from one sample sequenced in a study of T cells in Graves' hyperthyroidism and ophthalmopathy. Template material for amplifying TCR beta CDR3 regions consisted of RNA transcripts. Carried out on the TCR CDR3, a first-round RT-PCR used the HTBI primer set. A single record per CDR3 protein comes from TCRdb applying MiXCR to the multiplex PCR reads. This sample has under 300,000 distinct CDR3 sequences, with less than 30% found just once. The specimen was blood. The source of these receptors is a man aged 40-49 years with Graves' hyperthyroidism that later progressed to Graves' ophthalmopathy.

The count of this clonotype is one. V gene TRBV20-1 combines with J gene TRBJ1-1; D is uncertain. V lost 6 bases, J lost 7 bases, and 12 bases lay in between. The CDR3 totals 11 residues. CDR1 DFQATT and CDR2 SNEGSKA come from the germline V gene (reference sequence). This chain's CDR3 is CSAGSAIEAFF. CDR3 coding DNA: TGCAGTGCAGGGTCCGCGATTGAAGCTTTCTTT.

The gene calls are TRBV11-2 and TRBJ1-5; 7 nucleotides line up with TRBD1. The length of the CDR3 is 16 residues. CDR1 is SGHAT, CDR2 FQNNGV, per germline. With 2 bases clipped from V and 7 bases from J, the junction kept 11 bases outside the gene matches. The CDR3 DNA follows: TGTGCCAGCAGCTTAAACGTCAGGGGGTCAGGACAGCCCCAGCATTTT. As protein: CASSLNVRGSGQPQHF. Variable domain in full (rest from reference TRBV11-2 and TRBJ1-5): EAGVAQSPRYKIIEKRQSVAFWCNPISGHATLYWYQQILGQGPKLLIQFQNNGVVDDSQLPKDRFSAERLKGVDSTLKIQPAKLEDSAVYLCASSLNVRGSGQPQHFGDGTRLSIL.

This clonotype was observed at least ten times. The CDR3 loop reads CASSDGKDRSNQPQHF. DNA for the CDR3: TGTGCCAGCAGTGATGGAAAGGACAGGAGCAATCAGCCCCAGCATTTT. The J gene is TRBJ1-5, the V gene TRBV25-1, with TRBD1 matching 7 bases. This CDR3 has 16 amino acids. V shed 3 bases and J 1 base; nucleotides not matched to a gene: 6. CDR1 and CDR2 (germline): MGHDK, SYGVNS.

This clonotype was seen at least ten times. The V and J genes are TRBV7-3 and TRBJ1-2, with 9 positions matching TRBD1. Germline V lookup: CDR1 SGHTA, CDR2 FQGTGA. The CDR3 loop spans 13 amino acids. The V and J ends lost 4 bases and 8 bases, in that order; junction bases with no gene match: 5. CDR3 DNA sequence: TGTGCCAGCAGCTCCAGGACAGGGGACGGCTACACCTTC. This translates into CASSSRTGDGYTF.

The sample holds many counts of this clonotype. The chain links TRBV29-1 to TRBJ2-4, with D tentatively TRBD1 or TRBD2 (5 bases each). Trimming cost V 4 bases and J 3 bases, with 19 bases left between them. This CDR3 has 16 amino acids. The germline V gene encodes CDR1 SQVTM and CDR2 ANQGSEA. CDR3 bases: TGCAGCGTTGGCACGGGGCCCCTTGGTGGCAAAAACATTCAGTACTTC. This encodes CSVGTGPLGGKNIQYF.

The chain recombines TRBV6-1 with TRBJ1-5; D uncertain. CDR1 and CDR2 from the germline V gene are MNHNS and SASEGT. Between the trimmed V and J ends, which lost 1 base and 5 bases, there was a span of 15 bases. There are 16 residues in the CDR3. The CDR3 DNA reads as TGTGCCAGCAGTGAAGAATGGTTTAGCCCCGATCAGCCCCAGCATTTT. Translation: CASSEEWFSPDQPQHF.

This clonotype came up many times. The chain combines TRBV15 with TRBJ1-1; no definite D call. CDR1 is LNHNV and CDR2 is YYDKDF in the germline V gene (reference sequence). The CDR3 has 14 residues. V lost 0 bases to trimming and J lost 4 bases, with 9 bases between them. CDR3 sequence (DNA): TGTGCCACCAGCAGAGACCAGTTGGGCACTGAAGCTTTCTTT. Translating it yields CATSRDQLGTEAFF. The entire variable domain, with the rest obtained from reference TRBV15 and TRBJ1-1, is as follows: DAMVIQNPRYQVTQFGKPVTLSCSQTLNHNVMYWYQQKSSQAPKLLFHYYDKDFNNEADTPDNFQSRRPNTSFCFLDIRSPGLGDTAMYLCATSRDQLGTEAFFGQGTRLTVV.

The gene calls are TRBV6-2 or TRBV6-3 and TRBJ1-1; D call uncertain. V was clipped by 10 bases and J by 0 bases, with 15 bases between them. This CDR3 spans 14 amino acids. Germline V gives CDR1 MNHEY, CDR2 SVGEGT. CDR3 nucleotides: TGTGCCACCTCGGAGGATCGCATGAACACTGAAGCTTTCTTT. Translating gives CATSEDRMNTEAFF.

This chain links TRBV9 with TRBJ2-7; possible D gene TRBD2, 6 bases. Germline V gene lookup returns CDR1 SGDLS and CDR2 YYNGEE. The CDR3 is made up of 16 amino acids. Trimming took off 5 bases at V and 6 bases at J, with 24 bases between the two ends. In DNA form, the CDR3 reads TGTGCCAGCAGTTTTGGCGGGGTTGGAAGATGGGGCGAGCAGTACTTC. This encodes CASSFGGVGRWGEQYF.

This clonotype came up many times. The V gene is TRBV11-2, the J gene TRBJ2-7; 9 nucleotides line up with TRBD2. CDR1 and CDR2 (germline): SGHAT, FQNNGV. Trimming at V came to 3 bases and at J to 1 base, leaving 1 base not matched to a gene. The CDR3 extends over 14 amino acids. The CDR3 sequence is CASSFTSGSYEQYF. The DNA of the CDR3 is TGTGCCAGCAGCTTTACTAGCGGGTCCTACGAGCAGTACTTC. The full variable domain, rest sourced from reference TRBV11-2 and TRBJ2-7, is EAGVAQSPRYKIIEKRQSVAFWCNPISGHATLYWYQQILGQGPKLLIQFQNNGVVDDSQLPKDRFSAERLKGVDSTLKIQPAKLEDSAVYLCASSFTSGSYEQYFGPGTRLTVT.

This clonotype was picked up many times. The chain uses TRBV6-5 and TRBJ2-6; 10 nucleotides line up with TRBD2. Unmatched junction bases numbered 4, after V lost 6 bases and J lost 2 bases. CDR1 is MNHEY and CDR2 is SVGAGI in the germline V gene. The CDR3 extends over 16 amino acids. DNA for the CDR3: TGTGCCAGCAGACCTCTAGCGGGAGCTGGGGCCAACGTCCTGACTTTC. Translated: CASRPLAGAGANVLTF.

This clonotype showed up just a few times. V is TRBV28 and J is TRBJ1-5; possibly TRBD1 for D (5 bases). This CDR3 spans 14 amino acids. CDR1 MDHEN and CDR2 SYDVKM come from the germline V gene. With 4 bases removed from V and 8 bases from J, the gap between germline ends came to 15 bases. The CDR3: CASSWGVGLEPQHF. CDR3 DNA: TGTGCCAGCAGTTGGGGGGTAGGGCTGGAGCCCCAGCATTTT.

The rearrangement joins TRBV19 to TRBJ2-2, with a possible D match to TRBD1 (6 bases). Trimming took 6 bases from V and 4 from J, leaving 6 bases between them. Germline V CDR1 and CDR2: LNHDA, SQIVND (reference sequence). This CDR3 is built from 12 residues. The CDR3 loop reads CASRQGTGELFF. The CDR3 DNA reads as TGTGCCAGTAGACAGGGCACCGGGGAGCTGTTTTTT.

This chain connects TRBV29-1 to TRBJ1-2; no definite D call. With 3 bases removed from V and 10 bases from J, the gap between germline ends came to 3 bases. The CDR3 loop spans 8 amino acids. Germline V gene sequence: CDR1 SQVTM, CDR2 ANQGSEA. In DNA form, the CDR3 reads TGCAGCGTTGACTTCTACACCTTC. Amino acids: CSVDFYTF.

The table lists this clonotype with many counts. V usage is TRBV10-3 and J usage is TRBJ1-1; TRBD1 aligns across 9 bases. This CDR3 has 14 residues. V was pared by 5 bases and J by 8 bases, with 9 bases of the junction left unmatched. Germline lookup yields CDR1 ENHRY and CDR2 SYGVKD. The CDR3 DNA reads TGTGCCATCAGTCCACCGGGACAGGGCCGCGAAGCTTTCTTT. It is translated as CAISPPGQGREAFF.

The table lists this clonotype with many counts. V and J are TRBV2 and TRBJ1-5, with D hard to call. Germline loops: CDR1 SNHLY, CDR2 FYNNEI. The CDR3 runs to 13 residues. The V gene lost 4 bases and the J gene lost 5 bases, with 9 bases spanning the gap. The CDR3: CASSGTLYQPQHF. CDR3 DNA: TGTGCCAGCAGTGGGACGCTTTATCAGCCCCAGCATTTT.

This clonotype occurred many times. J is TRBJ1-2 and V is TRBV4-1; 8 bases line up with TRBD1. The CDR3 totals 16 residues. Unmatched junction bases numbered 11, after V lost 0 bases and J lost 8 bases. Germline V gene lookup returns CDR1 MGHRA and CDR2 YSYEKL. This CDR3 is CASSQERTGFQLGYTF. The CDR3 DNA reads as TGCGCCAGCAGCCAAGAAAGGACAGGGTTTCAGCTGGGCTACACCTTC.

This clonotype has at least ten counts. The chain recombines TRBV11-2 with TRBJ2-7; 12 bases fit TRBD1. The length of the CDR3 is 17 residues. CDR1 and CDR2 from the germline V gene are SGHAT and FQNNGV. The V gene end was trimmed by 5 bases and the J gene end by 4 bases; junction bases not matched to a gene: 12. The CDR3 reads CASSLLPGTGGAYEQYF. DNA for the CDR3: TGTGCCAGCAGCCTTCTACCGGGGACAGGGGGCGCTTACGAGCAGTACTTC.

This chain connects TRBV6-5 to TRBJ2-7; D is possibly TRBD1 (6 bases). The V end was cut by 0 bases, the J end by 6 bases, with 15 bases between. Germline-derived CDR1 and CDR2 are MNHEY and SVGAGI. The CDR3 spans 15 residues. The CDR3 sequence is CASSYSQTRGSEQYF. CDR3 in DNA: TGTGCCAGCAGTTACTCCCAGACCAGGGGAAGCGAGCAGTACTTC.

V and J are TRBV7-2 and TRBJ2-5; D is possibly TRBD2 (6 bases). This CDR3 has 15 amino acids. Germline V gene data show CDR1 as SGHTA and CDR2 as FQGNSA. V was trimmed by 1 base and J by 4 bases, leaving 13 bases between them. The CDR3 DNA reads TGTGCCAGCAGCTTAGGGGGGGTTGTATCAGAGACCCAGTACTTC. This codes for CASSLGGVVSETQYF.

This clonotype came up many times. The chain links TRBV12-3 or TRBV12-4 to TRBJ1-2; D may be TRBD1 (6 bases). The CDR3 length is 17 residues. V was trimmed by 5 bases and J by 5 bases, leaving 24 bases between them. The CDR3 sequence: CASSRKSGVEVWYGYTF. The CDR3 coding sequence is TGTGCCAGCAGTCGAAAGTCAGGGGTGGAGGTTTGGTATGGCTACACCTTC.

This clonotype was recorded many times. The J gene is TRBJ2-5, the V gene TRBV29-1; D gene uncertain. Germline V CDR1 and CDR2: SQVTM, ANQGSEA. This CDR3 has 12 amino acids. V was clipped by 6 bases and J by 5 bases, with 13 bases between them. The CDR3 bases are TGCAGCGTAAGACAACGACGGGAGACCCAGTACTTC. As protein: CSVRQRRETQYF.

This clonotype was seen repeatedly, ten times or more. A read error may explain this, as a much larger clone is one base away. The CDR3 end shows no conserved phenylalanine or tryptophan, and so a read error is likely. The V and J genes are TRBV27 and TRBJ1-2; 7 bases are shared with TRBD1. Losses at the gene ends were 4 bases for V and 0 bases for J; bases not matched to a gene: 5. The CDR3 has 15 residues. CDR1 is MNHEY, CDR2 SMNVEV, per germline (reference sequence). CDR3 sequence reads: CASSSGTAPNYGYTL. CDR3 bases: TGTGCCAGCAGTTCCGGGACAGCCCCTAACTATGGCTACACCCTC.